This entry lists 32 T cell receptor beta chains sequenced from one sample in a study of T cell repertoires in cytomegalovirus infection. Their cognate antigens are unknown. MiXCR, run by TCRdb on the reads, gives a single entry per CDR3 protein. The sample includes tens of thousands of distinct CDR3 sequences, 20% to 25% of them seen just once. The sample taken for sequencing was PBMCs, sequenced either directly or after in vitro stimulation (not recorded which). These receptors were taken from a human donor in good health (CMV status not recorded). Some clones in this sample may be carry-over from other donors' samples.

This chain links TRBV7-9 with TRBJ1-6, with 7 nucleotides matching TRBD1. J lost 11 bases, V lost 5 bases, and 15 bases had no gene match. This CDR3 spans 16 amino acids. CDR1 and CDR2 (germline): SEHNR, FQNEAQ (reference sequence). CDR3 sequence: CASSRDRESSLTPLHF. CDR3 sequence (DNA): TGTGCCAGCAGCAGAGACAGGGAAAGTTCCCTTACACCCCTCCACTTT.

This clonotype was observed a few times. V and J are TRBV11-1 and TRBJ2-5; TRBD1 matches 7 bases. Looked up from germline, CDR1 is SGHAT and CDR2 is FQDESV (reference sequence). The CDR3 is 13 residues long. Trimming took 5 bases from V and 2 from J; bases not matched to a gene: 2. The CDR3 spells CASSRDSQETQYF. In DNA, the CDR3 is TGTGCCAGCAGCCGGGACAGTCAAGAGACCCAGTACTTC.

This clonotype came up a few times. The chain links TRBV12-3 or TRBV12-4 to TRBJ2-7; 14 positions match TRBD2. This CDR3 comprises 16 residues. The V and J ends lost 6 bases and 2 bases, in that order; junction bases with no gene match: 6. The CDR3 spells CASSSPGLAGAYEQYF. The CDR3 bases are TGTGCCAGCAGCTCACCGGGACTAGCGGGGGCCTACGAGCAGTACTTC.

The rearrangement joins TRBV19 to TRBJ2-4; D gene uncertain. Germline assignment: CDR1 LNHDA and CDR2 SQIVND (reference sequence). The V end was cut by 8 bases, the J end by 8 bases, with 22 bases between. This CDR3 has 15 amino acids. The CDR3 spells CASSPSGLTMDIQYF. The CDR3 DNA is TGTGCCAGTTCTCCCTCGGGCCTCACCATGGACATTCAGTACTTC. Supplemented by reference TRBV19 and TRBJ2-4, the full variable domain reads DGGITQSPKYLFRKEGQNVTLSCEQNLNHDAMYWYRQDPGQGLRLIYYSQIVNDFQKGDIAEGYSVSREKKESFPLTVTSAQKNPTAFYLCASSPSGLTMDIQYFGAGTRLSVL.

This clonotype occurred many times. This chain uses TRBV12-3 or TRBV12-4 with TRBJ2-1; 13 bases line up with TRBD2. CDR3 length: 17 residues. J was trimmed by 6 bases and V by 6 bases; bases with no gene match: 11. CDR3 sequence: CASSQQTGLAGVNEQFF. In nucleotides, the CDR3 is TGTGCCAGCAGCCAACAAACCGGACTAGCGGGGGTCAATGAGCAGTTCTTC.

This clonotype was recorded at least ten times. The chain joins TRBV7-2 to TRBJ1-5, with D maybe TRBD1 (6 bases). The CDR3 runs 14 residues. Deletions cut 3 bases from V and 12 bases from J, with 18 bases between. Germline V gives CDR1 SGHTA, CDR2 FQGNSA. CDR3 DNA: TGTGCCAGCAGCTTTGATATGGGGGAGGGACACCAGCATTTT. The encoded protein is CASSFDMGEGHQHF.

The gene calls are TRBV6-5 and TRBJ2-7; D is perhaps TRBD1 (6 bases). The CDR3 is 14 residues long. Trimming left V 5 bases short and J 2 bases short, with 13 bases between. Germline V lookup: CDR1 MNHEY, CDR2 SVGAGI. CDR3 amino acids: CASSLLRGTYEQYF. The CDR3 nucleotides are TGTGCCAGCAGTCTCTTGAGGGGGACCTACGAGCAGTACTTC.

This clonotype was found a few times. The rearrangement links TRBV19 to TRBJ1-5; 8 bases map to TRBD1. The germline CDR1 and CDR2 sequences are LNHDA and SQIVND (reference sequence). Trimming cost V 5 bases and J 3 bases; bases outside gene matches: 6. The CDR3 extends over 15 amino acids. In nucleotides, the CDR3 is TGTGCCAGTAGTCCCGGACAGGGAAACAATCAGCCCCAGCATTTT. As protein: CASSPGQGNNQPQHF.

The V and J genes are TRBV7-2 and TRBJ1-5; 7 positions agree with TRBD1. The germline V gene encodes CDR1 SGHTA and CDR2 FQGNSA. V shed 4 bases and J 9 bases; nucleotides not matched to a gene: 12. This CDR3 contains 15 residues. The CDR3 DNA reads as TGTGCCAGCAGCTCCCTACAGGGAGGACAGGCGCCCCAGCATTTT. This encodes CASSSLQGGQAPQHF.

Concerning this clonotype: A clone one base away is much larger, so this may be a read error. J is TRBJ2-1 and V is TRBV24-1; 9 positions agree with TRBD1. CDR1 KGHDR and CDR2 SFDVKD come from the germline V gene. This CDR3 has 14 residues. The CDR3 sequence is CATGESDRGYEQFF. The CDR3 region has the DNA TGTGCCACCGGTGAATCGGACAGGGGCTATGAGCAGTTCTTC.

This rearrangement joins TRBV20-1 to TRBJ2-1, with TRBD1 matching over 7 bases. J lost 5 bases, V lost 6 bases, and 10 bases had no gene match. The CDR3 has 14 amino acids. Germline V gives CDR1 DFQATT, CDR2 SNEGSKA (reference sequence). The DNA for the CDR3 is TGCAGTGCCGAACGAAGGGACAGAAACAATGAGCAGTTCTTC. Translating gives CSAERRDRNNEQFF.

Turning to this clonotype: A read error may explain this, as a much larger clone is one base away. This chain uses TRBV7-2 with TRBJ2-7; a weak D match, TRBD1 (5 bases). This CDR3 is built from 14 residues. Germline CDR1 SGHTA, CDR2 FQGNSA. The DNA for the CDR3 is TGTGCCAGCAGCTTAGTAGTCCAGGGCGACGAGCAGTCCTTC. Its translation: CASSLVVQGDEQSF. Using reference TRBV7-2 and TRBJ2-7 for the parts outside the CDR3, the full variable domain is GAGVSQSPSNKVTEKGKDVELRCDPISGHTALYWYRQSLGQGLEFLIYFQGNSAPDKSGLPSDRFSAERTGGSVSTLTIQRTQQEDSAVYLCASSLVVQGDEQSFGPGTRLTVT.

This clonotype was counted between two and nine times. J is TRBJ2-3 and V is TRBV5-1; D unclear. Germline CDR1 is SGHRS and CDR2 is YFSETQ. Trimming pared 0 bases from V and 4 bases from J, leaving 18 bases between. The CDR3 extends over 17 amino acids. CDR3 DNA: TGCGCCAGCAGCTTGGAGTTCGGGCAAGGATTGGCAGATACGCAGTATTTT. Its protein product is CASSLEFGQGLADTQYF.

The chain joins TRBV15 to TRBJ2-1, with D perhaps TRBD1 (5 bases). Germline CDR1 and CDR2: LNHNV and YYDKDF (reference sequence). The CDR3 is made up of 16 amino acids. With 0 bases removed from V and 3 bases from J, the gap between germline ends came to 12 bases. The CDR3 region is CATSRDPRVYYNEQFF. CDR3 DNA sequence: TGTGCCACCAGCAGAGATCCCAGGGTATACTACAATGAGCAGTTCTTC.

This clonotype was recorded many times. The genes are TRBV7-9 and TRBJ2-7; D is undetermined. The CDR3 consists of 11 residues. The V end was cut by 5 bases, the J end by 3 bases, with 5 bases between. Per the germline V gene, CDR1 is SEHNR and CDR2 is FQNEAQ (reference sequence). The CDR3 bases are TGTGCCAGCAGCCCAGGCTACGAGCAGTACTTC. As protein: CASSPGYEQYF.

The genes are TRBV5-1 and TRBJ2-6; D remains unclear. This CDR3 is built from 14 residues. Trimming cost V 0 bases and J 1 base, with 2 bases left between them. Germline V gene sequence: CDR1 SGHRS, CDR2 YFSETQ. The CDR3 DNA sequence: TGCGCCAGCAGCTTGGATTCTGGGGCCAACGTCCTGACTTTC. Protein product: CASSLDSGANVLTF.

A few counts support this clonotype. The chain carries TRBV6-5 and TRBJ2-1; TRBD2 might be the D (6 bases). V lost 8 bases to trimming and J lost 9 bases, with 14 bases between them. Germline values: CDR1 MNHEY, CDR2 SVGAGI. There are 12 residues in the CDR3. For the CDR3, the DNA is TGTGCCAGCGGGAGGTATCTTCGTGAGCAGTTCTTC. This encodes CASGRYLREQFF.

This rearrangement joins TRBV27 to TRBJ1-1; no clear D. The V and J ends lost 5 bases and 1 base respectively, with 8 bases between them. Germline CDR1 MNHEY, CDR2 SMNVEV (reference sequence). This CDR3 is 13 amino acids long. The CDR3 nucleotides are TGTGCCAGCAGTCTAACCGAGAACACTGAAGCTTTCTTT. The encoded protein is CASSLTENTEAFF.

This clonotype was counted ten times or more. The rearrangement uses TRBV6-2 or TRBV6-3 and TRBJ2-3; TRBD2 agrees at 9 bases. The germline V gene has CDR1 MNHEY and CDR2 SVGEGT. With V trimmed by 2 bases and J by 0 bases, 0 bases remained unmatched. This CDR3 has 15 residues. CDR3 in DNA: TGTGCCAGCAGTTACACTAGCGGGAGCACAGATACGCAGTATTTT. This encodes CASSYTSGSTDTQYF.

This clonotype was detected many times. The chain couples TRBV11-2 to TRBJ1-1; 9 bases match TRBD1. The CDR3 is made up of 16 amino acids. Germline V gene sequence: CDR1 SGHAT, CDR2 FQNNGV. The V and J ends lost 8 bases and 0 bases, in that order; junction bases with no gene match: 10. CDR3 loop: CASDRQGGSMNTEAFF. CDR3 nucleotide sequence: TGTGCCAGCGACCGACAGGGGGGATCCATGAACACTGAAGCTTTCTTT.

This clonotype was seen ten or more times. The chain combines TRBV12-3 or TRBV12-4 with TRBJ2-2, with no clear D. This CDR3 is built from 14 residues. V was pared by 6 bases and J by 13 bases, with 21 bases between. CDR3 region: CASSFHSTTLGLFF. The CDR3 nucleotides read TGTGCCAGCAGCTTCCATAGCACTACTCTGGGGCTGTTTTTT.

By frequency in the sample, this clonotype is medium-sized. This chain uses TRBV12-3 or TRBV12-4 with TRBJ2-3; D possibly corresponds to TRBD2 (5 bases). The ends were cut back, 3 bases at V and 7 bases at J, with 14 bases in the middle. The CDR3 is made up of 14 amino acids. The chain's CDR3 is CASSFPPGGYTQYF. The CDR3 DNA is TGTGCCAGCAGTTTCCCCCCCGGAGGTTATACGCAGTATTTT.

V usage is TRBV7-9 and J usage is TRBJ2-2; D unresolved. The CDR3 is made up of 17 amino acids. V was clipped by 5 bases and J by 0 bases, with 16 bases between them. Germline values: CDR1 SEHNR, CDR2 FQNEAQ (reference sequence). CDR3 in DNA: TGTGCCAGCAGCAGATACCTCGGGTTTTCGAACACCGGGGAGCTGTTTTTT. Protein sequence: CASSRYLGFSNTGELFF.

The J gene is TRBJ2-1, the V gene TRBV5-3, with 12 bases identical to TRBD2. TRBV5-3 is annotated as an ORF whose role is uncertain. J gave up 7 bases and V 8 bases, and 19 bases lay outside the gene matches. The CDR3 is made up of 18 amino acids. CDR3 protein: CASGTNLGLAGLWNEQFF. The CDR3 coding sequence is TGTGCCAGCGGTACTAATCTCGGACTAGCGGGATTGTGGAATGAGCAGTTCTTC.

The rearrangement joins TRBV5-1 to TRBJ2-2; the D gene is possibly TRBD1 (6 bases). V was cut by 0 bases and J by 7 bases, with 10 bases left in between. CDR3 length: 14 residues. Germline lookup yields CDR1 SGHRS and CDR2 YFSETQ. DNA of the CDR3: TGCGCCAGCAGCTTGGTAACAGGGATCGGGGAGCTGTTTTTT. Amino acids: CASSLVTGIGELFF.

The CDR3 sequence: CASRQGANSDTQYF. Here the CDR3 DNA reads TGTGCCAGCAGACAGGGGGCGAACTCAGATACGCAGTATTTT. The genes are TRBV12-3 or TRBV12-4 and TRBJ2-3; 9 bases are a match to TRBD1. This CDR3 has 14 amino acids. The V gene end was trimmed by 6 bases and the J gene end by 4 bases; junction bases not matched to a gene: 5.

The rearrangement joins TRBV6-2 or TRBV6-3 to TRBJ2-5; the match to TRBD2 covers 9 bases. This CDR3 spans 15 amino acids. Trimming took 6 bases from V and 5 from J; bases not matched to a gene: 10. Germline loops: CDR1 MNHEY, CDR2 SVGEGT. The CDR3 DNA is TGTGCCAGCAGCAGACCGGGACTAGCCTACGAGACCCAGTACTTC. Translated, it gives CASSRPGLAYETQYF.

J is TRBJ1-1 and V is TRBV11-2; D ambiguous. Germline V CDR1 and CDR2: SGHAT, FQNNGV. This CDR3 spans 13 amino acids. Trimming took 3 bases from V and 3 from J, leaving 8 bases between them. CDR3 coding DNA: TGTGCCAGCAGCTTCTCAATTGACACTGAAGCTTTCTTT. Protein: CASSFSIDTEAFF.

This clonotype was counted many times. The rearrangement joins TRBV7-2 to TRBJ2-6; D is uncertain. The CDR3 runs to 15 residues. The ends were cut back, 5 bases at V and 0 bases at J, with 8 bases in the middle. The germline V gene has CDR1 SGHTA and CDR2 FQGNSA. CDR3 in amino acids: CASSPDLSGANVLTF. The CDR3 nucleotides read TGTGCCAGCAGCCCAGATCTCTCTGGGGCCAACGTCCTGACTTTC. The full variable domain, with the rest looked up from reference TRBV7-2 and TRBJ2-6, is GAGVSQSPSNKVTEKGKDVELRCDPISGHTALYWYRQSLGQGLEFLIYFQGNSAPDKSGLPSDRFSAERTGGSVSTLTIQRTQQEDSAVYLCASSPDLSGANVLTFGAGSRLTVL.

This clonotype was counted ten times or more. V usage is TRBV7-2 and J usage is TRBJ2-1; 12 bases agree with TRBD2. The CDR3 spans 17 residues. In germline, CDR1 is SGHTA, CDR2 FQGNSA. The trim removed 0 bases at V and 6 bases at J, leaving 6 bases unmatched. The CDR3 reads CASSLARLAGDFNEQFF. The DNA of the CDR3 is TGTGCCAGCAGCTTAGCGCGACTAGCGGGAGATTTCAATGAGCAGTTCTTC.

This clonotype was observed a handful of times. The rearrangement joins TRBV18 to TRBJ2-1; TRBD2 is a possible D gene (6 bases). The CDR3 has 14 residues. Germline V gene sequence: CDR1 KGHSH, CDR2 LQKENI. Trimming cost V 3 bases and J 5 bases, with 11 bases left between them. The CDR3 DNA sequence: TGTGCCAGCTCACCTCGAAGGAGGGACAATGAGCAGTTCTTC. Its translation: CASSPRRRDNEQFF.

This clonotype has more than one count but fewer than ten. This chain joins TRBV12-3 or TRBV12-4 and TRBJ2-1; D unclear. V was pared by 3 bases and J by 7 bases, with 4 bases between. The CDR3 contains 11 residues. The CDR3 loop is CASSFVNEQFF. CDR3 nucleotides: TGTGCCAGCAGTTTCGTGAATGAGCAGTTCTTC.